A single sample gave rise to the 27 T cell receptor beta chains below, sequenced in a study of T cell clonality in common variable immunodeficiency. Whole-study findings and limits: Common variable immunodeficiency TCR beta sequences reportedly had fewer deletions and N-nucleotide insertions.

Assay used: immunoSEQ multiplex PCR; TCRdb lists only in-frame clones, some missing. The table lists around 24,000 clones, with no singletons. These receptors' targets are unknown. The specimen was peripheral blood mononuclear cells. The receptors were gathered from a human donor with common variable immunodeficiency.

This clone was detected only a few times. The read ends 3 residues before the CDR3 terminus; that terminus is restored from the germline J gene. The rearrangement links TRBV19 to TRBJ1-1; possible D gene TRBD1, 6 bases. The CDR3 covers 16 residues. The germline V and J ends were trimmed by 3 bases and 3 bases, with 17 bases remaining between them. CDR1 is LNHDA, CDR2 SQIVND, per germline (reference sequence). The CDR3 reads CASSISIRGRDTEAFF. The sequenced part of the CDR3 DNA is TGTGCCAGTAGTATTAGTATCAGGGGCCGAGACACTGAA. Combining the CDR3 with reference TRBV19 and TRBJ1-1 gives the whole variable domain DGGITQSPKYLFRKEGQNVTLSCEQNLNHDAMYWYRQDPGQGLRLIYYSQIVNDFQKGDIAEGYSVSREKKESFPLTVTSAQKNPTAFYLCASSISIRGRDTEAFFGQGTRLTVV.

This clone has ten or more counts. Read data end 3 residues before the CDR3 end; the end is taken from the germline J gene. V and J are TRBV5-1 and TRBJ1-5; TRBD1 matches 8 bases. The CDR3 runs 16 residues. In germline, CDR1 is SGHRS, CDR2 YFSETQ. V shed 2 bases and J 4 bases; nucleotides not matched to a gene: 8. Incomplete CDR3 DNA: TGCGCCAGCAGCTTAACCGGGACAGGAAGTAATCAGCCC. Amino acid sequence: CASSLTGTGSNQP. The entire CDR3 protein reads CASSLTGTGSNQPQHF.

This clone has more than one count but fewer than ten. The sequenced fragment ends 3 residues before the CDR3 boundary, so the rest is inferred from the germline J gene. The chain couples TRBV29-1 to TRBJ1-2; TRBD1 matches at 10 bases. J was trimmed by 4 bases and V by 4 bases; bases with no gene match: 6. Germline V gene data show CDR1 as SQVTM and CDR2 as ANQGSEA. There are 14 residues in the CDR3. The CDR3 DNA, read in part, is TGCAGCGTTGGGGGGGACAGGGGAGGCTATGGC. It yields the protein CSVGGDRGGYG. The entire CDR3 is CSVGGDRGGYGYTF.

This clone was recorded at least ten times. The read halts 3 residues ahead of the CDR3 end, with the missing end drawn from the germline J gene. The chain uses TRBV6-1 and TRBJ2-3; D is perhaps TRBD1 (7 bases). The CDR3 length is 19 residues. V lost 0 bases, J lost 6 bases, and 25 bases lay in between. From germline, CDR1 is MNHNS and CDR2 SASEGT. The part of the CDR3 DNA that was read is TGTGCCAGCAGTGAAGCGAGGTATTGGGCAGGGGGGCCCACGGATACG. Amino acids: CASSEARYWAGGPTDT. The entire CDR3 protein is CASSEARYWAGGPTDTQYF.

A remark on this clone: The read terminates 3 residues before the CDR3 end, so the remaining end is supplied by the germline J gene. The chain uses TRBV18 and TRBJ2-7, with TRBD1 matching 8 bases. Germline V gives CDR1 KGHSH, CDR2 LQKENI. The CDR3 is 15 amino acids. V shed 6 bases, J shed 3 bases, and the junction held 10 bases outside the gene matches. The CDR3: CASSRTGQGIYEQYF. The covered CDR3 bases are TGTGCCAGCTCGCGAACCGGACAGGGAATCTACGAG.

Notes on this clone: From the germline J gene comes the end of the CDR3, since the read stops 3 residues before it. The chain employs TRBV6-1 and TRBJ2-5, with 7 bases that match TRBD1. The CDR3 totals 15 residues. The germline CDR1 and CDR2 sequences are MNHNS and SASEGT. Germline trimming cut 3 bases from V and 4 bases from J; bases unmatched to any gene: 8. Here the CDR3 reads CASSEGFGTVETQYF. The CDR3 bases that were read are TGTGCCAGCAGTGAGGGTTTTGGGACAGTAGAGACC.

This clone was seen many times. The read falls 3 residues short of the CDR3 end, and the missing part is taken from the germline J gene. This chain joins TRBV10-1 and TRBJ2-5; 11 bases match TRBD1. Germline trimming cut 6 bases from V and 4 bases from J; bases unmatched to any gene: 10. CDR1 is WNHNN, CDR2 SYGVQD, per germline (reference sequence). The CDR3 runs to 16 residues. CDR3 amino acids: CASSLSTGTGGETQYF. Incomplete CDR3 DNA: TGCGCCAGCAGCCTTTCAACCGGGACAGGGGGAGAGACC.

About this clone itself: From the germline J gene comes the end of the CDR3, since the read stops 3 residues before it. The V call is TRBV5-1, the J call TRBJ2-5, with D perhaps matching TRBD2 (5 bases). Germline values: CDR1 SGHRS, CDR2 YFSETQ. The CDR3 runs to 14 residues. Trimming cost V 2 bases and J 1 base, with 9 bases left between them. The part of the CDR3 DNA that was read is TGCGCCAGCAGCTTCGGGGAGATCCAAGAGACC. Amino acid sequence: CASSFGEIQET. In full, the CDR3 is CASSFGEIQETQYF.

Incomplete CDR3 DNA: TGCAGTGCTAGCCCCAAGGAGGGACAGCCCTACAATGAG. Its protein product is CSASPKEGQPYNE. The CDR3 in full is CSASPKEGQPYNEQFF. The chain carries TRBV20-1 and TRBJ2-1; possible D gene TRBD1, 7 bases. The CDR3 end is not reached by the read, which stops 3 residues before it; the germline J gene fills it in. Trimming shortened V by 3 bases and J by 2 bases, and 17 bases separated the two germline ends. This CDR3 comprises 16 residues. Germline V gene data show CDR1 as DFQATT and CDR2 as SNEGSKA (reference sequence).

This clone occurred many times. The CDR3 bases that were read are TGTGCCAGTAGCCGTAGCTCCTTCTACGAG. This encodes CASSRSSFYE. The whole CDR3 protein reads CASSRSSFYEQYF. The gene calls are TRBV19 and TRBJ2-7; D remains ambiguous. The observed sequence ends 3 residues before the CDR3 terminus, with the missing tail filled in from the germline J gene. CDR1 and CDR2 (germline): LNHDA, SQIVND (reference sequence). Trimming took 6 bases from V and 3 from J, leaving 12 bases between them. There are 13 residues in the CDR3.

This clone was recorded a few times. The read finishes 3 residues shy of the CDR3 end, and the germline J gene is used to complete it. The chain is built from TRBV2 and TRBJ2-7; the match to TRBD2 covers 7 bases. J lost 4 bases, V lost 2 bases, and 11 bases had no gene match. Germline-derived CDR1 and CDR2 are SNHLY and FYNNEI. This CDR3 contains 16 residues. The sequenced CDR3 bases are TGTGCCAGCAGTGAACGGAAGCCTAGCGGTTCATACGAG. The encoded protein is CASSERKPSGSYE. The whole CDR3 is CASSERKPSGSYEQYF.

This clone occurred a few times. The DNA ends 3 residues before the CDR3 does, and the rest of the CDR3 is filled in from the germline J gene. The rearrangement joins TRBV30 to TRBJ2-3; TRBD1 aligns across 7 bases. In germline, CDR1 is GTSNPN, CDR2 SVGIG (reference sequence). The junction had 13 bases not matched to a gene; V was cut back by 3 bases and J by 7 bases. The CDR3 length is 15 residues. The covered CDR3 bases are TGTGCCTGGAGCCCGAGGGGGCGGACATCAAATACG. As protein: CAWSPRGRTSNT. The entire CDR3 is CAWSPRGRTSNTQYF.

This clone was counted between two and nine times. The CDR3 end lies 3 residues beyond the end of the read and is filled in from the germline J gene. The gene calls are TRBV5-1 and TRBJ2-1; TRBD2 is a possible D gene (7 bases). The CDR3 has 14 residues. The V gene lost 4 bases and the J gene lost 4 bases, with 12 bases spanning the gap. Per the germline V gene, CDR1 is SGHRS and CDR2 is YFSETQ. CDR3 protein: CASSPEGGYNEQFF. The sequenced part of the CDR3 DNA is TGCGCCAGCAGCCCCGAGGGGGGGTACAATGAG.

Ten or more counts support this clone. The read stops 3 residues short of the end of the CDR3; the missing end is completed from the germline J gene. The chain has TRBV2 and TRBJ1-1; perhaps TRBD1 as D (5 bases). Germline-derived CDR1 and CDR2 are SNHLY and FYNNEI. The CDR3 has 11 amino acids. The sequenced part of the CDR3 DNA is TGTGCCAGCAGTGCGGGACTGGGC. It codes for CASSAGLG. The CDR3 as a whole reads CASSAGLGAFF.

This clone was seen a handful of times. The sequenced CDR3 bases are TGTGCCAGTACCGGACTCTCCTACGAG. Translated: CASTGLSYE. The whole CDR3 region reads CASTGLSYEQYF. The genes are TRBV19 and TRBJ2-7; tentative D call: TRBD2 (5 bases). The read gets to within 3 residues of the CDR3 end, and the germline J gene fills in the rest. The germline V and J ends were trimmed by 7 bases and 0 bases, with 7 bases remaining between them. The CDR3 runs to 12 residues. CDR1 is LNHDA and CDR2 is SQIVND in the germline V gene (reference sequence).

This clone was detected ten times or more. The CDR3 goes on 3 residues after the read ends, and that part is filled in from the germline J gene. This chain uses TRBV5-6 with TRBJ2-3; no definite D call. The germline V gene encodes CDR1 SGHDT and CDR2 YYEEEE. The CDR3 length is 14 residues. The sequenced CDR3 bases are TGTGCCAGCAGCTTGGAGTATGGCGGCTTCACG. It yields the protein CASSLEYGGFT. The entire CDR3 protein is CASSLEYGGFTQYF.

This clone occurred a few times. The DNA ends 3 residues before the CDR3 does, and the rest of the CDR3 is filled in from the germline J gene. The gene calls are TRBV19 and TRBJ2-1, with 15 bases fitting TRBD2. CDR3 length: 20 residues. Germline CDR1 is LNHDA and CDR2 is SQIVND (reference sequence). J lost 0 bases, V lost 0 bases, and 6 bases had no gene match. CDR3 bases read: TGTGCCAGTAGTATAGATGGACTAGCGGGAGGGCTGAGCTCCTACAATGAG. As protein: CASSIDGLAGGLSSYNE. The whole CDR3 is CASSIDGLAGGLSSYNEQFF.

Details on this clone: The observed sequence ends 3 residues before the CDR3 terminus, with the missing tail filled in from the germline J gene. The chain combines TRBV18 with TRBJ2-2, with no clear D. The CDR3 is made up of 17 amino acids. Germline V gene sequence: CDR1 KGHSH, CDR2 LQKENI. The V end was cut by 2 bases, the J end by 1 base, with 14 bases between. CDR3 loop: CASSPIGSKRNTGELFF. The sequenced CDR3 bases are TGTGCCAGCTCACCAATCGGGTCGAAGCGGAACACCGGGGAG.

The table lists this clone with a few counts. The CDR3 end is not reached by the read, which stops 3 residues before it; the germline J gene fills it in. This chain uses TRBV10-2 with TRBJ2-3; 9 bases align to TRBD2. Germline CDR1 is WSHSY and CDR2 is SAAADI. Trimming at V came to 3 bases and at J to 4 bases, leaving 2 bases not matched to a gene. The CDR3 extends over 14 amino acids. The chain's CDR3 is CASSDSGGPDTQYF. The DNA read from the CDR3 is TGCGCCAGCAGTGACAGCGGGGGGCCAGATACG.

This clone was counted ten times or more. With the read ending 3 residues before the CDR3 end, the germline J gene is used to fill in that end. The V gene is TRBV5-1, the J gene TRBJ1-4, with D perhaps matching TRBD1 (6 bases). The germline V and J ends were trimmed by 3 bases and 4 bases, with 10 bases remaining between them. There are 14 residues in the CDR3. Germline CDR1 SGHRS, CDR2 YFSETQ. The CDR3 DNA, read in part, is TGCGCCAGCAGCTCGGACAGTCTTAATGAAAAA. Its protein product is CASSSDSLNEK. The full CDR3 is CASSSDSLNEKLFF.

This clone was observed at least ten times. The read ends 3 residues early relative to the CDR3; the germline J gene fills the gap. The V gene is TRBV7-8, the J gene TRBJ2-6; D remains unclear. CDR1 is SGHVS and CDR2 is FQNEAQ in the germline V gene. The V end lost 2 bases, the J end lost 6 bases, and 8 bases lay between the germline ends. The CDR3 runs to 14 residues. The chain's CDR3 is CASSLFSSANVLTF. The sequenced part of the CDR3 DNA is TGTGCCAGCAGCTTATTCTCGTCGGCCAACGTC. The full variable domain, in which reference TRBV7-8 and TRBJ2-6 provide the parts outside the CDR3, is GAGVSQSPRYKVAKRGQDVALRCDPISGHVSLFWYQQALGQGPEFLTYFQNEAQLDKSGLPSDRFFAERPEGSVSTLKIQRTQQEDSAVYLCASSLFSSANVLTFGAGSRLTVL.

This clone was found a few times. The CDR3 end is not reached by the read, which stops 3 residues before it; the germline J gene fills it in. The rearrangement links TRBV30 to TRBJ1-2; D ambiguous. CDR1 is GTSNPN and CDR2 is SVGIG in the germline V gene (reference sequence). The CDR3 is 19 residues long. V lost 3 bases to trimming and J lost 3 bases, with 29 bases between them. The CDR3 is CAWRPQSGTTLAGHYGYTF. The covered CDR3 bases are TGTGCCTGGAGGCCCCAATCGGGCACCACTCTAGCTGGGCACTATGGC. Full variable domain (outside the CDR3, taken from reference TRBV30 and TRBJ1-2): SQTIHQWPATLVQPVGSPLSLECTVEGTSNPNLYWYRQAAGRGLQLLFYSVGIGQISSEVPQNLSASRPQDRQFILSSKKLLLSDSGFYLCAWRPQSGTTLAGHYGYTFGSGTRLTVV.

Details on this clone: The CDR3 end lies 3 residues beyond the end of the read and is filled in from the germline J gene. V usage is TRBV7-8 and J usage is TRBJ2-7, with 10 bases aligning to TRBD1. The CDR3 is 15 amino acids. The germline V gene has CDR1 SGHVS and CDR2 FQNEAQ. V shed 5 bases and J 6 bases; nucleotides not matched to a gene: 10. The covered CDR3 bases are TGTGCCAGCAGCACCCGGACAGGGGGAGGCTCCGAG. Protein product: CASSTRTGGGSE. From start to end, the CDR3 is CASSTRTGGGSEQYF.

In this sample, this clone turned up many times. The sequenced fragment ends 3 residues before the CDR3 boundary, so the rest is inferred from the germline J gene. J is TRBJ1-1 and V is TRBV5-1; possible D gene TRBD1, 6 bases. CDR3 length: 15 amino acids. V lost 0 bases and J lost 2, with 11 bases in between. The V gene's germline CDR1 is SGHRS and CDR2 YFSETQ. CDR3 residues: CASSLDRVRNTEAFF. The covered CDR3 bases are TGCGCCAGCAGCTTGGACAGGGTTCGAAACACTGAA. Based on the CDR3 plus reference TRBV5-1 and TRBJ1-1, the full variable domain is KAGVTQTPRYLIKTRGQQVTLSCSPISGHRSVSWYQQTPGQGLQFLFEYFSETQRNKGNFPGRFSGRQFSNSRSEMNVSTLELGDSALYLCASSLDRVRNTEAFFGQGTRLTVV.

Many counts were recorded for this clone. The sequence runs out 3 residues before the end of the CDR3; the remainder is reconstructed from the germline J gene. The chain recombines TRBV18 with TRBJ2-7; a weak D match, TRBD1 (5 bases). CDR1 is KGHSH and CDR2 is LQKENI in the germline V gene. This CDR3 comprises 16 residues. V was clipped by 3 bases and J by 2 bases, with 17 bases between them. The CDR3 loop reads CASSPPKAGKAYEQYF. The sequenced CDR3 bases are TGTGCCAGCTCACCGCCCAAGGCAGGGAAGGCCTACGAG.

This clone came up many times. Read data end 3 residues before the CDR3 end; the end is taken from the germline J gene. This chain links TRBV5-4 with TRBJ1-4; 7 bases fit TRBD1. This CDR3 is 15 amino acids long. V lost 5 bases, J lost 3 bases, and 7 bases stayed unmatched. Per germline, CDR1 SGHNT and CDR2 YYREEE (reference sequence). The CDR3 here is CASSITGAPNEKLFF. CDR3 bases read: TGTGCCAGCAGTATCACAGGGGCCCCTAATGAAAAA.

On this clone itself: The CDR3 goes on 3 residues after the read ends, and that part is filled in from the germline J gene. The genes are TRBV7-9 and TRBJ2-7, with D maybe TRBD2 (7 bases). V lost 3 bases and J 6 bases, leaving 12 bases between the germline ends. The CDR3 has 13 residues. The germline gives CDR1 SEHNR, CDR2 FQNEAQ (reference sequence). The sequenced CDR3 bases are TGTGCCAGCAGCTTCGCGGGGGCGGTCGAG. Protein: CASSFAGAVE. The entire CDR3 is CASSFAGAVEQYF. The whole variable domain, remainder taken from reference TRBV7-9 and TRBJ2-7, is DTGVSQNPRHKITKRGQNVTFRCDPISEHNRLYWYRQTLGQGPEFLTYFQNEAQLEKSRLLSDRFSAERPKGSFSTLEIQRTEQGDSAMYLCASSFAGAVEQYFGPGTRLTVT.